One sample yielded the 20 T cell receptor beta chains listed below, sequenced in a study of spatial heterogeneity in lung cancer. Described time point: sample taken at primary tumor resection. Unsorted whole RNA samples from tumor, nontumor lung or frozen PBMC were sequenced. TCRdb ran MiXCR on the 5' RACE reads and lists one entry per CDR3 protein. The sample consists of about 52,000 distinct CDR3 sequences, roughly 7.5% of them appearing once. Specimen: PBMCs, collected at surgery. The receptors stem from a female donor with early-stage non-small cell lung cancer.

There are many counts of this clonotype. The chain carries TRBV5-4 and TRBJ2-5; D is perhaps TRBD2 (7 bases). The V end was cut by 1 base, the J end by 5 bases, with 12 bases between. CDR1 SGHNT and CDR2 YYREEE come from the germline V gene (reference sequence). CDR3 length: 14 amino acids. CDR3 bases: TGTGCCAGCAGCTTGTCGGGGGGCAGTGAGACCCAGTACTTC. As protein: CASSLSGGSETQYF.

This clonotype was counted many times. The V call is TRBV19, the J call TRBJ2-2; 10 nucleotides match TRBD2. Germline CDR1 LNHDA, CDR2 SQIVND (reference sequence). Trimming cost V 4 bases and J 7 bases; bases outside gene matches: 6. The CDR3 runs to 15 residues. The CDR3 region is CASSKLAGEYGELFF. The CDR3 coding sequence is TGTGCCAGTAGTAAGCTAGCGGGGGAATACGGGGAGCTGTTTTTT.

A note on this clonotype: A read error may be the cause here, since a much bigger clone is one base away. This chain joins TRBV4-2 and TRBJ2-2; TRBD1 or TRBD2 may be the D gene (5 bases each). CDR1 and CDR2 from the germline V gene are LGHNA and YNFKEQ. The CDR3 sequence is 16 residues long. The CDR3 nucleotides read TGTGCCAGCAGCCAAGGCCGTACTAGGGGCCCCGGGGAGCTGTTATTT. Amino acids: CASSQGRTRGPGELLF.

This clonotype came up a few times. The rearrangement links TRBV6-5 to TRBJ2-7, with 8 nucleotides matching TRBD1. Per the germline V gene, CDR1 is MNHEY and CDR2 is SVGAGI. V shed 2 bases, J shed 4 bases, and the junction held 4 bases outside the gene matches. This CDR3 region has 14 residues. CDR3 sequence reads: CASSYTDRGYEQYF. The CDR3 nucleotides are TGTGCCAGCAGTTACACCGACAGGGGTTACGAGCAGTACTTC.

This chain connects TRBV5-1 to TRBJ2-6; no clear D. This CDR3 has 17 amino acids. Germline V gene lookup returns CDR1 SGHRS and CDR2 YFSETQ. V gave up 1 base and J gave up 2 bases, with 13 bases separating them. CDR3 sequence reads: CASSLMSARTGANVLTF. The DNA of the CDR3 is TGCGCCAGCAGCTTGATGTCTGCTCGGACTGGGGCCAACGTCCTGACTTTC.

This clonotype was counted at least ten times. The chain joins TRBV20-1 to TRBJ2-5; D is undetermined. CDR1 DFQATT and CDR2 SNEGSKA come from the germline V gene (reference sequence). V was trimmed by 6 bases and J by 2 bases, leaving 7 bases between them. The CDR3 length is 11 residues. CDR3 sequence reads: CSAQRQETQYF. As DNA, the CDR3 is TGCAGTGCCCAGAGGCAAGAGACCCAGTACTTC.

Many counts were recorded for this clonotype. The rearrangement links TRBV19 to TRBJ1-2; D unresolved. The V end lost 8 bases, the J end lost 5 bases, and 9 bases lay between the germline ends. This CDR3 is built from 11 residues. Germline V gene sequence: CDR1 LNHDA, CDR2 SQIVND (reference sequence). CDR3 protein: CASYGGYGYTF. CDR3 nucleotides: TGTGCCAGTTACGGCGGGTATGGCTACACCTTC.

The chain has TRBV19 and TRBJ2-3, with D perhaps assigned TRBD1 or TRBD2 (5 bases each). V was trimmed by 9 bases and J by 0 bases, leaving 10 bases between them. The CDR3 length is 13 residues. Germline values: CDR1 LNHDA, CDR2 SQIVND (reference sequence). The CDR3 DNA sequence: TGTGCCAGCAGGGAGCGGAGCACAGATACGCAGTATTTT. This translates into CASRERSTDTQYF. Looking up the rest from reference TRBV19 and TRBJ2-3 gives the full variable domain: DGGITQSPKYLFRKEGQNVTLSCEQNLNHDAMYWYRQDPGQGLRLIYYSQIVNDFQKGDIAEGYSVSREKKESFPLTVTSAQKNPTAFYLCASRERSTDTQYFGPGTRLTVL.

This clonotype appeared many times. The chain uses TRBV7-9 and TRBJ2-3, with unresolved D. The CDR3 consists of 12 residues. The V end lost 5 bases, the J end lost 5 bases, and 8 bases lay between the germline ends. The V gene's germline CDR1 is SEHNR and CDR2 FQNEAQ (reference sequence). CDR3 in DNA: TGTGCCAGCAGCCCCTCGGGAGATACGCAGTATTTT. Amino acids: CASSPSGDTQYF.

At least ten counts were recorded for this clonotype. The chain links TRBV2 to TRBJ2-2; 7 nucleotides match TRBD1. Per germline, CDR1 SNHLY and CDR2 FYNNEI. The V gene end was trimmed by 4 bases and the J gene end by 5 bases; junction bases not matched to a gene: 4. The CDR3 has 14 amino acids. DNA of the CDR3: TGTGCCAGCAGTGGGAGCAGGGGGACCGGGGAGCTGTTTTTT. Translation: CASSGSRGTGELFF.

Many counts were recorded for this clonotype. V usage is TRBV9 and J usage is TRBJ2-1, with 7 positions matching TRBD2. CDR3 length: 15 amino acids. Unmatched junction bases numbered 7, after V lost 0 bases and J lost 7 bases. Germline CDR1 reads SGDLS; CDR2 reads YYNGEE. The CDR3 DNA is TGTGCCAGCAGCGTAGTCCCGGGGGGAGGTAATGAGCAGTTCTTC. Amino acid sequence: CASSVVPGGGNEQFF.

This clonotype was detected many times. The chain employs TRBV20-1 and TRBJ1-1; D not resolved. V was trimmed by 6 bases and J by 4 bases, leaving 12 bases between them. The germline V gene has CDR1 DFQATT and CDR2 SNEGSKA (reference sequence). This CDR3 is built from 12 residues. The CDR3 DNA is TGCAGTGCCGGTCATCGTGCCACTGAAGCTTTCTTT. It yields the protein CSAGHRATEAFF.

Many counts were recorded for this clonotype. The V call is TRBV5-1, the J call TRBJ2-7, with 7 bases aligning to TRBD1. CDR1 and CDR2 from the germline V gene are SGHRS and YFSETQ. CDR3 size: 15 residues. The ends lost 4 bases at V and 7 bases at J; junction bases unmatched: 14. CDR3 in DNA: TGCGCCAGCAGCCCCGCACCAAGACAGGGCGAGGAGCAGTACTTC. Amino acid sequence: CASSPAPRQGEEQYF.

This clonotype was seen more than once but under ten times. This chain joins TRBV28 and TRBJ1-6; weak D call: TRBD1 (6 bases). The V end was cut by 6 bases, the J end by 7 bases, with 16 bases between. The CDR3 length is 15 residues. The germline gives CDR1 MDHEN, CDR2 SYDVKM. The CDR3 nucleotides read TGTGCCAGCAGAAATGGGGACACCCAGAATTCACCCCTCCACTTT. Amino acid sequence: CASRNGDTQNSPLHF.

Ten or more counts support this clonotype. J is TRBJ1-5 and V is TRBV7-8; D may be TRBD1 (6 bases). The CDR3 spans 16 residues. V was shortened by 1 base and J by 3 bases, with 13 bases between the two germline ends. Germline V lookup: CDR1 SGHVS, CDR2 FQNEAQ. CDR3 nucleotides: TGTGCCAGCAGCTTAGTGGCAGGGGCGGTCAATCAGCCCCAGCATTTT. Its protein is CASSLVAGAVNQPQHF.

This clonotype was seen a handful of times. J is TRBJ2-7 and V is TRBV20-1; 10 bases are shared with TRBD1. V was clipped by 4 bases and J by 6 bases; unmatched bases: 6. This CDR3 is 13 amino acids long. CDR1 is DFQATT and CDR2 is SNEGSKA in the germline V gene (reference sequence). CDR3 DNA: TGCAGTGCTACCAGACAGGGGGCGGGCGAGCAGTACTTC. It encodes CSATRQGAGEQYF.

In DNA form, the CDR3 reads TGTGCCAGCAGCTTAGGGCGGCTAGCCAACACCGGGGAGCTGTTTTTT. Translation: CASSLGRLANTGELFF. The chain joins TRBV7-6 to TRBJ2-2, with D possibly being TRBD2 (5 bases). The CDR3 sequence is 16 residues long. Germline values: CDR1 SGHVS, CDR2 FNYEAQ. V lost 1 base, J lost 2 bases, and 11 bases lay in between. The whole variable domain, remainder taken from reference TRBV7-6 and TRBJ2-2, is GAGVSQSPRYKVTKRGQDVALRCDPISGHVSLYWYRQALGQGPEFLTYFNYEAQQDKSGLPNDRFSAERPEGSISTLTIQRTEQRDSAMYRCASSLGRLANTGELFFGEGSRLTVL.

This clonotype occurred many times. The rearrangement joins TRBV3-1 to TRBJ2-7, with 11 bases matching TRBD2. V dropped 6 bases and J dropped 0; count of bases not matched to a gene: 7. The CDR3 spans 16 residues. Germline CDR1 and CDR2: LGHDT and YNNKEL (reference sequence). CDR3 loop: CASSELAGVSSYEQYF. Here the CDR3 DNA reads TGTGCCAGCAGTGAACTAGCGGGGGTTTCCTCCTACGAGCAGTACTTC.

This clonotype was counted between two and nine times. The chain couples TRBV12-3 or TRBV12-4 to TRBJ1-5; no firm D call. The length of the CDR3 is 12 residues. V lost 3 bases, J lost 7 bases, and 7 bases lay in between. In DNA form, the CDR3 reads TGTGCCAGCAGTTTGGGGTCCCAGCCCCAGCATTTT. Its translation is CASSLGSQPQHF.

This clonotype was observed many times. For the CDR3, the DNA is TGTGCCAGCAGCCTAGAAGTGGAGACCCAGTACTTC. Translating gives CASSLEVETQYF. This sequence joins TRBV7-9 and TRBJ2-5; no clear D. CDR3 length: 12 amino acids. The germline V gene encodes CDR1 SEHNR and CDR2 FQNEAQ (reference sequence). V lost 5 bases and J 5 bases, leaving 9 bases between the germline ends. The entire variable domain, with the rest obtained from reference TRBV7-9 and TRBJ2-5, is as follows: DTGVSQNPRHKITKRGQNVTFRCDPISEHNRLYWYRQTLGQGPEFLTYFQNEAQLEKSRLLSDRFSAERPKGSFSTLEIQRTEQGDSAMYLCASSLEVETQYFGPGTRLLVL.